The 31 T cell receptor beta chains presented below share a single source sample, sequenced in a study of blood T cells in healthy people across ages. Combining a sample-barcoded 5' primer with a J-beta primer mix, a second PCR ran for roughly 7 to 12 cycles. TCRdb ran MiXCR on the 5' RACE reads and lists one entry per CDR3 protein. The sample shows about 1.6 million distinct CDR3 sequences, almost 35% of them seen only once. The sample was blood. The receptors originated from a woman between 25 and 40 years old in good health.

This clonotype was observed a single time. This rearrangement joins TRBV5-6 to TRBJ2-1; 13 bases align to TRBD2. The CDR3 loop spans 16 amino acids. After removal of 4 bases from V and 7 bases from J, the junction contained 8 bases not matched to a gene. Per the germline V gene, CDR1 is SGHDT and CDR2 is YYEEEE. Written as DNA, the CDR3 is TGTGCCAGCAGCCCTAGTTGGACTAGCGGGAGAAATGAGCAGTTCTTC. It encodes CASSPSWTSGRNEQFF.

The V gene is TRBV6-2 or TRBV6-3, the J gene TRBJ1-4, with unresolved D. V was clipped by 4 bases and J by 6 bases, with 6 bases between them. CDR1 and CDR2 (germline): MNHEY, SVGEGT. CDR3 length: 12 residues. The CDR3 region has the DNA TGTGCCAGCAGTTTGGCCGATGAAAAACTGTTTTTT. It yields the protein CASSLADEKLFF.

The genes are TRBV30 and TRBJ2-7, with D possibly called TRBD1 or TRBD2 (6 bases each). The CDR3 contains 12 residues. Looked up from germline, CDR1 is GTSNPN and CDR2 is SVGIG (reference sequence). Trimming cost V 8 bases and J 0 bases, with 11 bases left between them. The CDR3 DNA follows: TGTGCCGGAGGGGACAACTCCTACGAGCAGTACTTC. This translates into CAGGDNSYEQYF. The full variable domain, its missing parts supplied by reference TRBV30 and TRBJ2-7, is SQTIHQWPATLVQPVGSPLSLECTVEGTSNPNLYWYRQAAGRGLQLLFYSVGIGQISSEVPQNLSASRPQDRQFILSSKKLLLSDSGFYLCAGGDNSYEQYFGPGTRLTVT.

The chain has TRBV5-6 and TRBJ2-7, with 14 bases lining up with TRBD2. The V gene end was trimmed by 3 bases and the J gene end by 4 bases; junction bases not matched to a gene: 3. From germline, CDR1 is SGHDT and CDR2 YYEEEE. The CDR3 runs to 15 residues. CDR3 residues: CASSWGTSGGYEQYF. For the CDR3, the DNA is TGTGCCAGCAGCTGGGGGACTAGCGGGGGTTACGAGCAGTACTTC.

This sequence joins TRBV20-1 and TRBJ2-3, with a tentative D call TRBD2 (5 bases). Trimming stripped 3 bases from V and 6 bases from J, with 10 bases between. This CDR3 has 12 amino acids. Germline V gene sequence: CDR1 DFQATT, CDR2 SNEGSKA (reference sequence). CDR3 bases: TGCAGTGCTAGGGGGAGCCTGGATACGCAGTATTTT. This translates into CSARGSLDTQYF.

This rearrangement joins TRBV18 to TRBJ2-1, with D perhaps being TRBD1 or TRBD2 (5 bases each). Per germline, CDR1 KGHSH and CDR2 LQKENI. V was clipped by 4 bases and J by 10 bases, with 11 bases between them. This CDR3 comprises 12 residues. CDR3: CASSQTGTEQFF. The CDR3 DNA reads as TGTGCCAGCTCACAAACCGGGACCGAGCAGTTCTTC.

The rearrangement uses TRBV11-2 and TRBJ2-1, with TRBD2 identical over 10 bases. The V gene end was trimmed by 5 bases and the J gene end by 7 bases; junction bases not matched to a gene: 11. Germline assignment: CDR1 SGHAT and CDR2 FQNNGV. The CDR3 runs to 16 residues. CDR3 coding DNA: TGTGCCAGCAGCGCCTTAGCTAGCGGGAGCAGAAATGAGCAGTTCTTC. Its protein product is CASSALASGSRNEQFF.

This chain links TRBV10-3 with TRBJ2-5; the match to TRBD1 covers 10 bases. J was trimmed by 5 bases and V by 9 bases; bases with no gene match: 6. CDR1 is ENHRY and CDR2 is SYGVKD in the germline V gene. This CDR3 contains 13 residues. CDR3 protein: CAIRTGQGETQYF. The CDR3 DNA reads as TGTGCCATTCGAACGGGACAGGGGGAGACCCAGTACTTC.

This clonotype appeared a single time. The V and J genes are TRBV28 and TRBJ2-7; D remains ambiguous. Per the germline V gene, CDR1 is MDHEN and CDR2 is SYDVKM. Trimming removed 5 bases at V and 1 base at J, with 6 bases between. This CDR3 comprises 12 residues. The CDR3 DNA reads as TGTGCCAGCAGTATATATTCCTACGAGCAGTACTTC. Translating it yields CASSIYSYEQYF.

V and J are TRBV3-1 and TRBJ2-1; 8 bases are a match to TRBD1. Per germline, CDR1 LGHDT and CDR2 YNNKEL (reference sequence). The CDR3 is 16 amino acids. The trim removed 5 bases at V and 8 bases at J, leaving 14 bases unmatched. CDR3 bases: TGTGCCAGCAGCTTAGGTCACAGGGGGAGGTTGGATGAGCAGTTCTTC. It is translated as CASSLGHRGRLDEQFF.

This clonotype has just a few counts. The chain carries TRBV9 and TRBJ2-1; D is unresolved. V was cut by 0 bases and J by 5 bases, with 12 bases left in between. This CDR3 is 15 amino acids long. Germline loops: CDR1 SGDLS, CDR2 YYNGEE. This chain's CDR3 is CASSVDGGINNEQFF. The CDR3 nucleotides are TGTGCCAGCAGCGTAGATGGTGGGATCAACAATGAGCAGTTCTTC.

This chain links TRBV6-2 or TRBV6-3 with TRBJ2-2; 7 bases match TRBD2. V lost 7 bases to trimming and J lost 6 bases; unmatched junction nucleotides: 5. The CDR3 runs to 13 residues. Germline CDR1 reads MNHEY; CDR2 reads SVGEGT. DNA for the CDR3: TGTGCCAGCAACTACGGGGGGTCCGGGGAGCTGTTTTTT. Translation: CASNYGGSGELFF.

Concerning this clonotype itself: A much larger clone sits a single nucleotide away, making a read error possible. The chain employs TRBV4-1 and TRBJ2-5, with TRBD2 matching over 7 bases. The J call may be incorrect, as the DNA end agrees better with TRBJ2-7. The CDR3 is 17 amino acids. Germline CDR1 and CDR2: MGHRA and YSYEKL. For the CDR3, the DNA is TGCGCCGGCAGCCAAGGGAGGGGAAAGGCGGCCGAGGACGAGCAGTACTTC. Its protein product is CAGSQGRGKAAEDEQYF.

This clonotype has a count of ten or more. The rearrangement links TRBV27 to TRBJ2-7; the D call may be TRBD1 or TRBD2 (6 bases each). The CDR3 has 14 residues. V was cut by 5 bases and J by 4 bases, with 15 bases left in between. The V gene's germline CDR1 is MNHEY and CDR2 SMNVEV (reference sequence). The CDR3 coding sequence is TGTGCCAGCAGTCCGAGGGGGGCGGAATACGAGCAGTACTTC. Amino acid sequence: CASSPRGAEYEQYF.

The chain is built from TRBV30 and TRBJ2-3; D may be TRBD2 (6 bases). V shed 0 bases and J shed 4 bases, with 14 bases lying between them. The germline CDR1 and CDR2 sequences are GTSNPN and SVGIG (reference sequence). The CDR3 is 15 amino acids. CDR3 DNA sequence: TGTGCCTGGAGTGTAGGGTCGGGGGAGGCAGATACGCAGTATTTT. Translation: CAWSVGSGEADTQYF. The complete variable domain, with remaining parts taken from reference TRBV30 and TRBJ2-3, reads SQTIHQWPATLVQPVGSPLSLECTVEGTSNPNLYWYRQAAGRGLQLLFYSVGIGQISSEVPQNLSASRPQDRQFILSSKKLLLSDSGFYLCAWSVGSGEADTQYFGPGTRLTVL.

The chain employs TRBV19 and TRBJ2-1, with 10 bases fitting TRBD1. V lost 8 bases, J lost 7 bases, and 5 bases stayed unmatched. The CDR3 is 13 residues long. Looked up from germline, CDR1 is LNHDA and CDR2 is SQIVND (reference sequence). The CDR3 is CASGQGVNNEQFF. As DNA, the CDR3 is TGTGCCAGTGGACAGGGGGTAAATAATGAGCAGTTCTTC.

This clonotype has ten or more counts. The V gene is TRBV5-1, the J gene TRBJ2-3; D is possibly TRBD2 (5 bases). The ends were cut back, 5 bases at V and 0 bases at J, with 10 bases in the middle. This CDR3 is 14 amino acids long. The germline gives CDR1 SGHRS, CDR2 YFSETQ. The CDR3 DNA follows: TGCGCCAGCAGGAGGGATTTCAGCACAGATACGCAGTATTTT. Its translation is CASRRDFSTDTQYF.

To note about this clonotype: One base away lies a much larger clone, so this may be a sequencing read error. The chain carries TRBV6-2 or TRBV6-3 and TRBJ2-5, with 10 bases that match TRBD2. The CDR3 loop spans 16 amino acids. CDR1 and CDR2 (germline): MNHEY, SVGEGT. Here the CDR3 DNA reads TGTGTCAGCAGTTACCCAGAGGGTAGCGGGGGGGAGACCCAGTACTTC. Protein sequence: CVSSYPEGSGGETQYF.

This chain connects TRBV5-1 to TRBJ2-5, with 12 nucleotides matching TRBD2. The CDR3 contains 18 residues. The junction had 11 bases not matched to a gene; V was cut back by 4 bases and J by 1 base. CDR1 and CDR2 (germline): SGHRS, YFSETQ. The CDR3 here is CASSTIGTSGYFQETQYF. CDR3 nucleotides: TGCGCCAGCAGCACGATCGGGACTAGCGGGTATTTCCAAGAGACCCAGTACTTC.

This clonotype was found a few times. The chain couples TRBV27 to TRBJ2-7, with D perhaps TRBD1 (6 bases). Germline V gene sequence: CDR1 MNHEY, CDR2 SMNVEV (reference sequence). CDR3 size: 14 residues. V was trimmed by 9 bases and J by 7 bases, leaving 22 bases between them. The CDR3, as DNA: TGTGCCAGTAGGTTTTCAGGGGTTTACAATGAGCAGTACTTC. Its protein is CASRFSGVYNEQYF.

This clonotype was detected many times. CDR3 amino acids: CASSFGTSGRVPQETQYF. The CDR3 region has the DNA TGTGCCAGCAGTTTCGGGACTAGCGGGAGGGTCCCACAAGAGACCCAGTACTTC. This sequence joins TRBV28 and TRBJ2-5, with TRBD2 matching 16 bases. This CDR3 comprises 18 residues. In germline, CDR1 is MDHEN, CDR2 SYDVKM. V trimming: 3 bases; J trimming: 2 bases; junction bases outside the gene matches: 6.

The chain joins TRBV3-1 to TRBJ2-5, with 8 bases identical to TRBD1. The J call is doubtful: the DNA matches TRBJ2-7 better. CDR3 size: 14 residues. Looked up from germline, CDR1 is LGHDT and CDR2 is YNNKEL (reference sequence). CDR3 DNA sequence: TGTGCCAGCAGCCTTCAGGACAGGGACTACGAGCAGTACTTC. As protein: CASSLQDRDYEQYF.

The V call is TRBV3-1, the J call TRBJ2-5; either TRBD1 or TRBD2 may supply D (5 bases each). V gave up 4 bases and J gave up 5 bases, with 14 bases separating them. CDR1 and CDR2 from the germline V gene are LGHDT and YNNKEL (reference sequence). This CDR3 contains 14 residues. DNA of the CDR3: TGTGCCAGCAGCCTCGGGACCCTCTGGGAGACCCAGTACTTC. It yields the protein CASSLGTLWETQYF.

This chain connects TRBV20-1 to TRBJ2-7; TRBD1 agrees at 8 bases. Germline-derived CDR1 and CDR2 are DFQATT and SNEGSKA (reference sequence). There are 16 residues in the CDR3. The V and J ends lost 0 bases and 0 bases, in that order; junction bases with no gene match: 7. In DNA form, the CDR3 reads TGCAGTGCTAGAGACTACAGGGGGTTGAGCTCCTACGAGCAGTACTTC. Its translation is CSARDYRGLSSYEQYF.

In this sample, this clonotype turned up a few times. This chain links TRBV10-3 with TRBJ2-5; TRBD1 aligns across 7 bases. Per germline, CDR1 ENHRY and CDR2 SYGVKD. The CDR3 loop spans 13 amino acids. V trimming: 6 bases; J trimming: 4 bases; junction bases outside the gene matches: 5. CDR3 region: CAISASGGETQYF. The DNA for the CDR3 is TGTGCCATCAGCGCCTCAGGGGGAGAGACCCAGTACTTC.

The chain has TRBV6-1 and TRBJ1-1; D is unresolved. V was clipped by 4 bases and J by 11 bases, with 14 bases between them. The germline CDR1 and CDR2 sequences are MNHNS and SASEGT. This CDR3 is 12 amino acids long. The CDR3 protein is CASSVSLRGAFF. The DNA for the CDR3 is TGTGCCAGCAGTGTGAGCCTCCGAGGGGCTTTCTTT.

The gene calls are TRBV9 and TRBJ2-7, with a possible D match to TRBD1 (6 bases). The CDR3 totals 14 residues. Germline V gene data show CDR1 as SGDLS and CDR2 as YYNGEE. Trimming left V 3 bases short and J 0 bases short, with 10 bases between. The CDR3 coding sequence is TGTGCCAGCAGCGATACAGGGAACTCCTACGAGCAGTACTTC. This gives the protein CASSDTGNSYEQYF.

Of note for this clonotype: One junction end disagrees with the germline gene, perhaps due to a read error. The chain is built from TRBV20-1 and TRBJ2-5; either TRBD1 or TRBD2 may fit D (5 bases each). The tail of the sequence fits TRBJ2-7 better, so the J call may be wrong. Germline V gene data show CDR1 as DFQATT and CDR2 as SNEGSKA (reference sequence). The CDR3 spans 14 residues. The CDR3 sequence: CNASPLGETYEQYF. For the CDR3, the DNA is TGCAATGCTAGCCCGCTGGGGGAGACCTACGAGCAGTACTTC.

The V gene is TRBV4-1, the J gene TRBJ2-3; D is uncertain. The CDR3 is made up of 14 amino acids. Germline V CDR1 and CDR2: MGHRA, YSYEKL. The V and J ends lost 11 bases and 6 bases respectively, with 21 bases between them. In nucleotides, the CDR3 is TGCGCCGGCACCAGTACCATCACTTCCGATACGCAGTATTTT. As protein: CAGTSTITSDTQYF.

The V call is TRBV7-3, the J call TRBJ2-5, with TRBD2 matching 7 bases. CDR1 and CDR2 from the germline V gene are SGHTA and FQGTGA. J was trimmed by 11 bases and V by 5 bases; bases with no gene match: 14. The CDR3 extends over 14 amino acids. CDR3 sequence (DNA): TGTGCCAGCAGCCCGGGACTAAAGAGCGATGAGCAGTACTTC. Translated: CASSPGLKSDEQYF.

This clonotype came up many times. V gene TRBV4-1 combines with J gene TRBJ1-5; no definite D call. Germline loops: CDR1 MGHRA, CDR2 YSYEKL. CDR3 size: 15 residues. Trimming took 0 bases from V and 6 from J, leaving 12 bases between them. The CDR3 nucleotides read TGCGCCAGCAGCCAAGATCGCGGGGTCGGTCAGCCCCAGCATTTT. It codes for CASSQDRGVGQPQHF.